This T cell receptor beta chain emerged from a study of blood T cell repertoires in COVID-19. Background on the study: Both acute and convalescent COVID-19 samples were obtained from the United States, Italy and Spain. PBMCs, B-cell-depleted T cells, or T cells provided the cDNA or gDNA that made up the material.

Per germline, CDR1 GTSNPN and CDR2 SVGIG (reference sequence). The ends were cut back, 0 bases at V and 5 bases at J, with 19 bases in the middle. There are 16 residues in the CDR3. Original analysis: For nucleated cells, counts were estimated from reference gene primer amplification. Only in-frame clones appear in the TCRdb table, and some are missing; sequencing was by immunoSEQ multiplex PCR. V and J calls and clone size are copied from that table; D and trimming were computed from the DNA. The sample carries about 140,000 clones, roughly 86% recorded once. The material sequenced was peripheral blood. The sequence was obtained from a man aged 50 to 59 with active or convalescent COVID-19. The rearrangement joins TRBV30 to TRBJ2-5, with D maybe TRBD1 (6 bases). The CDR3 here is CAWSVGIGTTGETQYF. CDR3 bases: TGTGCCTGGAGTGTAGGTATAGGAACCACAGGGGAGACCCAGTACTTC. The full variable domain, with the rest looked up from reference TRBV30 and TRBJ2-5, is SQTIHQWPATLVQPVGSPLSLECTVEGTSNPNLYWYRQAAGRGLQLLFYSVGIGQISSEVPQNLSASRPQDRQFILSSKKLLLSDSGFYLCAWSVGIGTTGETQYFGPGTRLLVL.